The clone carrying this T cell receptor (beta chain) was seen many times. Its antigen is currently unknown. This beta chain turned up in a library designed for alpha chains; as an off-target read, its abundance says little. This entry is derived from a study of spatial heterogeneity in lung cancer. Study in general: Counts of TCR transcripts in tumor regions tracked strongly with a T cell module score that came from matched bulk RNA-seq.

Findings of the study overall: The number of expanded tumor alpha and beta chains correlated with mutation number.

The V segment lost 7 bases and the J segment 3 bases; nucleotides outside the gene matches: 11. Germline-derived CDR1 and CDR2 are SGHDT and YYEEEE. There are 15 residues in the CDR3. Time point reported: sample taken at primary tumor resection. Material for sequencing was whole RNA from tumor, nontumor lung or frozen PBMC, left unsorted. The presence of a unique molecular identifier marked each TCR cDNA molecule. TCRdb used MiXCR to reprocess the 5' RACE reads, holding one entry per CDR3 protein. Of around 4,900 distinct CDR3 sequences listed, over 10% are singletons. The clonotype originates from a male donor with early-stage non-small cell lung cancer. J is TRBJ1-2 and V is TRBV5-6; 8 bases agree with TRBD1. Specimen: lung tumor tissue, collected at surgery. In DNA form, the CDR3 reads TGTGCCAGCGGACAATCAGGGGGCGTCGACTATGGCTACACCTTC. Translation gives CASGQSGGVDYGYTF. Variable domain in full (rest from reference TRBV5-6 and TRBJ1-2): DAGVTQSPTHLIKTRGQQVTLRCSPKSGHDTVSWYQQALGQGPQFIFQYYEEEERQRGNFPDRFSGHQFPNYSSELNVNALLLGDSALYLCASGQSGGVDYGYTFGSGTRLTVV.